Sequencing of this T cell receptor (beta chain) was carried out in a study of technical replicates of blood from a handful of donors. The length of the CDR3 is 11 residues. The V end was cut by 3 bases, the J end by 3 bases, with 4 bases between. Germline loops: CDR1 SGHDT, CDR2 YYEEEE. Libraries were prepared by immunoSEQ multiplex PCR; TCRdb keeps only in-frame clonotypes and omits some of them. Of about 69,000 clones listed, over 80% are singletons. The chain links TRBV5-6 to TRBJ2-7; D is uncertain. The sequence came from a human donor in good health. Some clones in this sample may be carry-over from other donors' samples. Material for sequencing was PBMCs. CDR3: CASSSLYEQYF. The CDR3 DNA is TGTGCCAGCAGCTCCCTCTACGAGCAGTACTTC.